The present T cell receptor (beta chain) was sequenced within a study of early T cells in non-severe SARS-CoV-2 infection. Study at large: Sequencing input comprised bulk RNA from unsorted whole blood; chain pairing was not available. The study, taken as a whole, reports: VDJdb-based matching was biased toward anti-spike CD8 responses and missed private and CD4 specificities.

As part of library construction, unique molecular identifiers were attached to individual cDNA molecules. TCRdb re-called the 5' RACE reads with MiXCR, one entry per CDR3 protein. Counted here are approximately 46,000 distinct CDR3 sequences, about 10% occurring once; the ten biggest clones make up 15%. The CDR3 is 14 amino acids. Germline V gene data show CDR1 as MRHNA and CDR2 as SNTAGT. V dropped 4 bases and J dropped 6; count of bases not matched to a gene: 4. This clonotype was observed many times. As yet, its antigen is unknown. The sequence was obtained from an adult who was a healthcare worker with PCR-confirmed SARS-CoV-2 infection or an uninfected control (not recorded which). The sequenced sample consisted of whole blood. The chain is built from TRBV6-4 and TRBJ2-1, with 9 bases identical to TRBD2. CDR3 sequence (DNA): TGTGCCAGCAGTGGGGGACTAGCTACCAATGAGCAGTTCTTC. This codes for CASSGGLATNEQFF.